The 31 T cell receptor beta chains given below trace back to one sample, sequenced in a study of CD8 T cells in ankylosing spondylitis. One entry per CDR3 protein results from TCRdb running MiXCR on the 5' RACE reads. The sample includes approximately 350,000 distinct CDR3 sequences, approximately 14% of them seen just once. Sequencing was performed on blood, either unsorted or a sorted T cell fraction (not recorded which). The receptor source for this set is a male donor with ankylosing spondylitis or in good health (not recorded which).

CDR3 coding DNA: TGTGCCATCAGTGAAACAGGGAAACAAGAGACCCAGTACTTC. As protein: CAISETGKQETQYF. The gene calls are TRBV10-3 and TRBJ2-5, with a weak D call TRBD1 (6 bases). Germline-derived CDR1 and CDR2 are ENHRY and SYGVKD. The CDR3 loop spans 14 amino acids. V was pared by 3 bases and J by 2 bases, with 10 bases between.

The sample holds a few counts of this clonotype. The V gene is TRBV13, the J gene TRBJ2-5; TRBD2 matches 10 bases. CDR3 length: 16 amino acids. J was trimmed by 2 bases and V by 3 bases; bases with no gene match: 6. Germline loops: CDR1 PRHDT, CDR2 FYEKMQ (reference sequence). The DNA of the CDR3 is TGTGCCAGCAGCTTTGGCTTGGGACTAGCGCAAGAGACCCAGTACTTC. It is translated as CASSFGLGLAQETQYF.

This clonotype was detected a few times. The rearrangement uses TRBV6-2 or TRBV6-3 and TRBJ2-5, with a possible D match to TRBD2 (5 bases). Trimming shortened V by 3 bases and J by 2 bases, and 13 bases separated the two germline ends. The CDR3 has 15 amino acids. From germline, CDR1 is MNHEY and CDR2 SVGEGT. CDR3 loop: CASSYPVALQETQYF. In DNA form, the CDR3 reads TGTGCCAGCAGTTATCCCGTAGCGCTTCAAGAGACCCAGTACTTC.

The chain combines TRBV25-1 with TRBJ1-4, with 8 nucleotides matching TRBD1. Germline lookup yields CDR1 MGHDK and CDR2 SYGVNS. The V gene end was trimmed by 4 bases and the J gene end by 7 bases; junction bases not matched to a gene: 5. The CDR3 spans 14 residues. CDR3 loop: CASSGQGAGEKLFF. In nucleotides, the CDR3 is TGTGCCAGCAGTGGGCAGGGGGCAGGTGAAAAACTGTTTTTT.

The chain is built from TRBV5-6 and TRBJ1-1; D perhaps matches TRBD1 (5 bases). The ends were cut back, 4 bases at V and 0 bases at J, with 10 bases in the middle. This CDR3 is 14 amino acids long. The germline V gene encodes CDR1 SGHDT and CDR2 YYEEEE. Written as DNA, the CDR3 is TGTGCCAGCAGCCCTCGAGGGGTGAACACTGAAGCTTTCTTT. This gives the protein CASSPRGVNTEAFF.

J is TRBJ2-7 and V is TRBV4-1; 9 bases are shared with TRBD1. There are 16 residues in the CDR3. V was pared by 0 bases and J by 5 bases, with 8 bases of the junction left unmatched. The V gene's germline CDR1 is MGHRA and CDR2 YSYEKL. The CDR3 is CASSQEWTGVRHEQYF. The CDR3 nucleotides are TGCGCCAGCAGCCAAGAGTGGACAGGGGTAAGGCACGAGCAGTACTTC.

This clonotype was seen at least ten times. The gene calls are TRBV12-3 or TRBV12-4 and TRBJ1-1; D not certain. Deletions cut 3 bases from V and 0 bases from J, with 11 bases between. This CDR3 has 15 amino acids. The CDR3 DNA sequence: TGTGCCAGCAGTTTTCGCACAGCGGTGAACACTGAAGCTTTCTTT. It is translated as CASSFRTAVNTEAFF.

The CDR3 spells CASSLEGSRADTQYF. DNA for the CDR3: TGTGCCAGCAGCTTAGAAGGCTCACGCGCAGATACGCAGTATTTT. This chain joins TRBV11-3 and TRBJ2-3; the D is unclear. Trimming cost V 0 bases and J 4 bases, with 11 bases left between them. The V gene's germline CDR1 is SGHNT and CDR2 YENEEA. The CDR3 contains 15 residues.

The gene calls are TRBV5-6 and TRBJ2-1; D not certain. The ends were cut back, 3 bases at V and 5 bases at J, with 12 bases in the middle. The CDR3 runs to 14 residues. Germline CDR1 reads SGHDT; CDR2 reads YYEEEE. The CDR3 sequence: CASSSSEKDNEQFF. The CDR3, as DNA: TGTGCCAGCAGCTCGTCGGAGAAGGACAATGAGCAGTTCTTC. Based on the CDR3 plus reference TRBV5-6 and TRBJ2-1, the full variable domain is DAGVTQSPTHLIKTRGQQVTLRCSPKSGHDTVSWYQQALGQGPQFIFQYYEEEERQRGNFPDRFSGHQFPNYSSELNVNALLLGDSALYLCASSSSEKDNEQFFGPGTRLTVL.

This clonotype appeared many times. The gene calls are TRBV5-1 and TRBJ2-3; 8 positions match TRBD2. The CDR3 length is 17 residues. V was pared by 4 bases and J by 0 bases, with 10 bases of the junction left unmatched. Germline CDR1 is SGHRS and CDR2 is YFSETQ. CDR3 DNA sequence: TGCGCCAGCAGCCTGATGACTAGCGCCTCTAGCACAGATACGCAGTATTTT. Its protein product is CASSLMTSASSTDTQYF.

V and J are TRBV6-5 and TRBJ2-3; 7 positions agree with TRBD2. The germline gives CDR1 MNHEY, CDR2 SVGAGI. The CDR3 totals 14 residues. Germline trimming cut 0 bases from V and 8 bases from J; bases unmatched to any gene: 5. In DNA form, the CDR3 reads TGTGCCAGCAGTTACTCGGGGTTAGCGGGTACGCAGTATTTT. It specifies CASSYSGLAGTQYF.

V and J are TRBV12-3 or TRBV12-4 and TRBJ2-1; D could derive from TRBD1 or TRBD2 (5 bases each). V shed 5 bases and J shed 7 bases, with 18 bases lying between them. This CDR3 comprises 15 residues. CDR3 residues: CASSSGTGSKNEQFF. DNA of the CDR3: TGTGCCAGCAGTAGTGGGACGGGGAGTAAGAATGAGCAGTTCTTC.

The CDR3 bases are TGCGCCAGCAGCTTGGACCCAATGGGCTCTGAGCAGTTCTTC. It codes for CASSLDPMGSEQFF. The genes are TRBV5-1 and TRBJ2-1; D gene uncertain. This CDR3 region has 14 residues. V shed 0 bases and J shed 9 bases, with 13 bases lying between them. CDR1 SGHRS and CDR2 YFSETQ come from the germline V gene.

There are a few counts of this clonotype. This rearrangement joins TRBV12-3 or TRBV12-4 to TRBJ1-4; D is possibly TRBD1 (5 bases). The CDR3 totals 15 residues. V was trimmed by 6 bases and J by 6 bases, leaving 17 bases between them. This CDR3 is CASRYDQGGYEKLFF. In DNA form, the CDR3 reads TGTGCCAGCAGATACGACCAGGGAGGGTATGAAAAACTGTTTTTT.

V and J are TRBV4-1 and TRBJ1-4; the match to TRBD1 covers 9 bases. The CDR3 consists of 13 residues. After removal of 4 bases from V and 7 bases from J, the junction contained 1 base not matched to a gene. The germline V gene has CDR1 MGHRA and CDR2 YSYEKL. The CDR3 DNA reads TGCGCCAGCAGCCCACAGGGGGCTGAAAAACTGTTTTTT. Protein sequence: CASSPQGAEKLFF.

The chain is built from TRBV18 and TRBJ1-1; 9 nucleotides line up with TRBD1. CDR3 length equals 16 residues. The J segment lost 1 base and the V segment lost 3 bases, leaving 6 bases of the junction unmatched. Per the germline V gene, CDR1 is KGHSH and CDR2 is LQKENI. For the CDR3, the DNA is TGTGCCAGCTCACCTGGGACAGGGAATGCGAACACTGAAGCTTTCTTT. Protein sequence: CASSPGTGNANTEAFF.

The rearrangement links TRBV5-1 to TRBJ2-1, with a tentative D call TRBD1 (7 bases). From germline, CDR1 is SGHRS and CDR2 YFSETQ. Trimming pared 0 bases from V and 9 bases from J, leaving 19 bases between. The CDR3 totals 16 residues. The CDR3 DNA is TGCGCCAGCAGCTTGGCTGCGGGGAGCTCAGGGGGTGAGCAGTTCTTC. The encoded protein is CASSLAAGSSGGEQFF.

V usage is TRBV20-1 and J usage is TRBJ2-5, with D maybe TRBD2 (7 bases). This CDR3 region has 14 residues. Germline loops: CDR1 DFQATT, CDR2 SNEGSKA (reference sequence). Trimming took off 0 bases at V and 5 bases at J, with 13 bases between the two ends. CDR3 region: CSAREGGLGETQYF. The CDR3 DNA is TGCAGTGCTAGAGAGGGGGGGCTAGGGGAGACCCAGTACTTC.

The chain links TRBV20-1 to TRBJ2-3; 13 bases fit TRBD2. The CDR3 loop spans 16 amino acids. The V gene end was trimmed by 0 bases and the J gene end by 3 bases; junction bases not matched to a gene: 3. CDR1 is DFQATT and CDR2 is SNEGSKA in the germline V gene (reference sequence). CDR3 loop: CSARDVTSGRTDTQYF. Here the CDR3 DNA reads TGCAGTGCTAGAGATGTGACTAGCGGGAGGACAGATACGCAGTATTTT.

The table lists this clonotype with a few counts. Here the CDR3 DNA reads TGCAGTGCTCACGGACAGGGAACGGGAGGGAGAGATACGCAGTATTTT. Translating gives CSAHGQGTGGRDTQYF. The gene calls are TRBV20-1 and TRBJ2-3, with D perhaps being TRBD1 or TRBD2 (8 bases each). The V end lost 5 bases, the J end lost 5 bases, and 23 bases lay between the germline ends. Germline V gene lookup returns CDR1 DFQATT and CDR2 SNEGSKA (reference sequence). CDR3 length: 16 residues.

The chain recombines TRBV7-7 with TRBJ2-3; no firm D call. Germline V CDR1 and CDR2: SSHAT, FNYEAQ (reference sequence). CDR3 length equals 13 residues. Trimming took 4 bases from V and 3 from J, leaving 8 bases between them. CDR3 in amino acids: CASSSSRTDTQYF. CDR3 coding DNA: TGTGCCAGCAGCTCCAGCAGGACAGATACGCAGTATTTT.

This clonotype turned up a few times. The CDR3 sequence: CSARGQGFYEQYF. The DNA for the CDR3 is TGCAGTGCTAGAGGGCAGGGGTTCTACGAGCAGTACTTC. The chain has TRBV20-1 and TRBJ2-7, with D possibly being TRBD1 (6 bases). The CDR3 totals 13 residues. V was pared by 1 base and J by 3 bases, with 10 bases between. Germline CDR1 is DFQATT and CDR2 is SNEGSKA (reference sequence).

In its sample, this clonotype was seen a few times. The chain uses TRBV5-6 and TRBJ1-1; 9 bases line up with TRBD1. The CDR3 consists of 15 residues. The trim removed 1 base at V and 1 base at J, leaving 2 bases unmatched. CDR1 and CDR2 (germline): SGHDT, YYEEEE. The CDR3 coding sequence is TGTGCCAGCAGCTTGACAGGGGGCGGGAACACTGAAGCTTTCTTT. Its protein is CASSLTGGGNTEAFF. The full variable domain, in which reference TRBV5-6 and TRBJ1-1 provide the parts outside the CDR3, is DAGVTQSPTHLIKTRGQQVTLRCSPKSGHDTVSWYQQALGQGPQFIFQYYEEEERQRGNFPDRFSGHQFPNYSSELNVNALLLGDSALYLCASSLTGGGNTEAFFGQGTRLTVV.

This clonotype was detected only a few times. V and J are TRBV5-1 and TRBJ2-2, with D possibly matching TRBD1 (5 bases). The CDR3 length is 15 residues. The V gene lost 4 bases and the J gene lost 0 bases, with 10 bases spanning the gap. Germline loops: CDR1 SGHRS, CDR2 YFSETQ. The CDR3 is CASSEDTANTGELFF. The CDR3 coding sequence is TGCGCCAGCAGCGAGGACACCGCGAACACCGGGGAGCTGTTTTTT.

This clonotype was picked up a small number of times. V is TRBV3-1 and J is TRBJ2-7; D uncertain. The germline CDR1 and CDR2 sequences are LGHDT and YNNKEL (reference sequence). This CDR3 region has 14 residues. With 2 bases removed from V and 6 bases from J, the gap between germline ends came to 14 bases. CDR3 sequence: CASSQKGLLLEQYF. For the CDR3, the DNA is TGTGCCAGCAGCCAAAAGGGCCTCCTCCTCGAGCAGTACTTC.

This clonotype was observed a handful of times. The chain combines TRBV5-1 with TRBJ2-3; D call uncertain. This CDR3 is built from 15 residues. V lost 5 bases to trimming and J lost 0 bases, with 13 bases between them. CDR1 SGHRS and CDR2 YFSETQ come from the germline V gene. CDR3 loop: CASRNLAPSTDTQYF. CDR3 bases: TGCGCCAGCAGAAACTTGGCCCCTAGCACAGATACGCAGTATTTT.

The CDR3 DNA follows: TGCAGTGCTAGGTGGCTAGGGGAGAATGAGCAGTTCTTC. This encodes CSARWLGENEQFF. The rearrangement joins TRBV20-1 to TRBJ2-1; D could derive from TRBD1 or TRBD2 (5 bases each). Trimming took off 3 bases at V and 7 bases at J, with 13 bases between the two ends. The germline gives CDR1 DFQATT, CDR2 SNEGSKA (reference sequence). There are 13 residues in the CDR3.

This chain uses TRBV12-3 or TRBV12-4 with TRBJ1-2; no clear D. The length of the CDR3 is 11 residues. With 4 bases removed from V and 3 bases from J, the gap between germline ends came to 3 bases. As DNA, the CDR3 is TGTGCCAGCAGTTGGGACTATGGCTACACCTTC. Its protein is CASSWDYGYTF.

CDR3 amino acids: CASTSDPRSGANVLTF. Here the CDR3 DNA reads TGTGCCAGCACCTCGGACCCACGCTCTGGGGCCAACGTCCTGACTTTC. This chain links TRBV6-1 with TRBJ2-6; D uncertain. The germline V and J ends were trimmed by 7 bases and 0 bases, with 13 bases remaining between them. The CDR3 extends over 16 amino acids. CDR1 and CDR2 (germline): MNHNS, SASEGT.

Only a few counts were recorded for this clonotype. This rearrangement joins TRBV12-3 or TRBV12-4 to TRBJ2-7; 7 positions match TRBD1. The CDR3 has 13 residues. Unmatched junction bases numbered 7, after V lost 4 bases and J lost 7 bases. The CDR3 protein is CASSSEGAREQYF. CDR3 DNA sequence: TGTGCCAGCAGTTCTGAGGGGGCGCGAGAGCAGTACTTC.

V gene TRBV20-1 combines with J gene TRBJ2-7; the match to TRBD1 covers 9 bases. Germline CDR1 and CDR2: DFQATT and SNEGSKA (reference sequence). This CDR3 is 14 amino acids long. Trimming at V came to 2 bases and at J to 7 bases, leaving 9 bases not matched to a gene. The DNA for the CDR3 is TGCAGTGCTAGATATGACAGGGGGAGAAGGGAGCAGTACTTC. Encoded protein: CSARYDRGRREQYF.